This T cell receptor beta chain was sequenced during a study of blood T cell repertoires in COVID-19. Study context: From the United States, Italy and Spain came samples of acute and convalescent COVID-19. From T cells, B-cell-depleted T cells, or PBMCs came the material, which was cDNA or gDNA.

Germline V CDR1 and CDR2: SQVTM, ANQGSEA. This CDR3 spans 12 amino acids. Trimming took off 0 bases at V and 11 bases at J, with 13 bases between the two ends. Patients from Seattle were sampled longitudinally, starting during active infection. Authors' methods: Counts of nucleated cells, estimated from reference gene primer amplification, were obtained. Clones were sequenced by immunoSEQ multiplex PCR, and TCRdb holds only the in-frame ones, with some missing. V and J calls and clone size come straight from that table; D and trimming were deduced from the DNA. The sample contains 250,000 to 400,000 clones, approximately 90% of which appear only once.

Sequenced sample: peripheral blood. The gene calls are TRBV29-1 and TRBJ1-1; no clear D. The clonotype comes from a woman in her twenties or thirties with COVID-19, enrolled during active disease. The CDR3 DNA reads TGCAGCGTTGAAGATCGGTCAGCGCCGGCTTTCTTT. This encodes CSVEDRSAPAFF.